Below are 31 T cell receptor beta chains sequenced from a single sample in a study of Graves' ophthalmopathy and Graves' hyperthyroidism. Amplification of the TCR beta CDR3 regions used RNA transcripts (as template). The library came from an HTBI-primed first-round RT-PCR and a second-round multiplex PCR. TCRdb analysed the multiplex PCR reads with MiXCR anew, one entry per CDR3 protein. The table has some 750,000 distinct CDR3 sequences, roughly 40% seen once. The sample was peripheral blood. These receptor sequences come from an adult man with Graves' ophthalmopathy.

This rearrangement joins TRBV11-3 to TRBJ2-5; the D is unclear. Germline-derived CDR1 and CDR2 are SGHNT and YENEEA. This CDR3 is built from 13 residues. Trimming pared 1 base from V and 11 bases from J, leaving 14 bases between. In DNA, the CDR3 is TGTGCCAGCAGCTTAGGACGGGTCGATATTCAGTACTTC. Amino acid sequence: CASSLGRVDIQYF.

This clonotype is a singleton in its sample. This rearrangement joins TRBV25-1 to TRBJ1-2; 7 bases line up with TRBD1. Germline V CDR1 and CDR2: MGHDK, SYGVNS. The ends lost 6 bases at V and 2 bases at J; junction bases unmatched: 9. The CDR3 is made up of 15 amino acids. The CDR3 DNA is TGTGCCAGCAGCCACGCCGGGACAGCCAACTATGGCTACACCTTC. It translates to CASSHAGTANYGYTF.

Only a few counts were recorded for this clonotype. The rearrangement links TRBV19 to TRBJ1-2; D might be TRBD1 (5 bases). This CDR3 spans 15 amino acids. Trimming left V 3 bases short and J 1 base short, with 12 bases between. Germline V gene data show CDR1 as LNHDA and CDR2 as SQIVND (reference sequence). CDR3 sequence: CASSMSTGINYGYTF. In DNA form, the CDR3 reads TGTGCCAGTAGTATGTCCACAGGAATTAACTATGGCTACACCTTC.

This clonotype was counted a few times. This chain uses TRBV19 with TRBJ1-6; a possible D gene is TRBD1 (5 bases). This CDR3 region has 14 residues. From germline, CDR1 is LNHDA and CDR2 SQIVND (reference sequence). V was shortened by 4 bases and J by 5 bases, with 9 bases between the two germline ends. For the CDR3, the DNA is TGTGCCAGTAGTACCCGACAGAATAATTCACCCCTCCACTTT. Protein product: CASSTRQNNSPLHF. Using reference TRBV19 and TRBJ1-6 for the parts outside the CDR3, the full variable domain is DGGITQSPKYLFRKEGQNVTLSCEQNLNHDAMYWYRQDPGQGLRLIYYSQIVNDFQKGDIAEGYSVSREKKESFPLTVTSAQKNPTAFYLCASSTRQNNSPLHFGNGTRLTVT.

This clonotype appeared a single time. Given a much more abundant clone one base away, this may be a read error. The chain links TRBV12-3 or TRBV12-4 to TRBJ2-2, with D perhaps matching TRBD1 (6 bases). The ends were cut back, 5 bases at V and 5 bases at J, with 18 bases in the middle. The length of the CDR3 is 16 residues. The CDR3 coding sequence is TGTGCCAGCAGTGACTCAGGACAGAGTGGAACCGGGGAGCTGTTTTTT. It encodes CASSDSGQSGTGELFF.

CDR3 sequence: CAISGDRTANGYTF. The CDR3, as DNA: TGTGCCATCAGTGGAGACAGGACAGCAAATGGCTACACCTTC. The chain employs TRBV10-3 and TRBJ1-2, with D tentatively TRBD1 (6 bases). V gave up 4 bases and J gave up 6 bases, with 15 bases separating them. Germline values: CDR1 ENHRY, CDR2 SYGVKD. The CDR3 extends over 14 amino acids.

This clonotype came up a few times. V gene TRBV20-1 combines with J gene TRBJ2-5, with 12 bases identical to TRBD2. From germline, CDR1 is DFQATT and CDR2 SNEGSKA (reference sequence). The CDR3 totals 17 residues. The trim removed 0 bases at V and 5 bases at J, leaving 10 bases unmatched. This CDR3 is CSARDVLAGGPGETQYF. The CDR3 bases are TGCAGTGCTAGAGATGTGCTAGCGGGAGGGCCGGGCGAGACCCAGTACTTC.

Concerning this clonotype itself: This CDR3 fails to terminate in the conserved phenylalanine or tryptophan, so it likely reflects a read error. The chain joins TRBV20-1 to TRBJ2-5, with D uncertain. CDR3 length: 11 residues. Germline V gives CDR1 DFQATT, CDR2 SNEGSKA (reference sequence). In nucleotides, the CDR3 is TGCGGTGCTATGGTCCAAGAGACCCAGTACGTC. This gives the protein CGAMVQETQYV.

Note on this clonotype: A much larger clone lies one base from this, so it may be a read error. The rearrangement joins TRBV25-1 to TRBJ2-2, with D maybe TRBD2 (5 bases). Looked up from germline, CDR1 is MGHDK and CDR2 is SYGVNS. The CDR3 is made up of 14 amino acids. In DNA form, the CDR3 reads TGTGCCAGCTGTGACGCCGGACTCGCCGGGGAGCTGTTTTTT. Its protein product is CASCDAGLAGELFF.

The V and J genes are TRBV29-1 and TRBJ1-4; D remains unclear. The CDR3 sequence is 13 residues long. V lost 6 bases and J 7 bases, leaving 15 bases between the germline ends. Germline assignment: CDR1 SQVTM and CDR2 ANQGSEA. The CDR3 spells CSVDTGEGEKLFF. DNA for the CDR3: TGCAGCGTCGACACGGGCGAGGGTGAAAAACTGTTTTTT.

The chain uses TRBV5-5 and TRBJ1-6, with a weak D call TRBD1 (5 bases). Looked up from germline, CDR1 is SGHKS and CDR2 is YYEKEE (reference sequence). The CDR3 extends over 16 amino acids. Trimming removed 2 bases at V and 5 bases at J, with 14 bases between. CDR3 amino acids: CASSLNRQRNNSPLHF. CDR3 nucleotide sequence: TGTGCCAGCAGCTTAAACAGACAGAGAAATAATTCACCCCTCCACTTT.

The chain has TRBV29-1 and TRBJ1-6; 11 bases agree with TRBD1. The CDR3 loop spans 14 amino acids. With V trimmed by 6 bases and J by 9 bases, 7 bases remained unmatched. Germline CDR1 SQVTM, CDR2 ANQGSEA. The DNA of the CDR3 is TGCAGCGTGGGGACAGGGGGTATAGGTTCACCCCTCCACTTT. Its protein is CSVGTGGIGSPLHF. Filled out from reference TRBV29-1 and TRBJ1-6, the complete variable domain reads SAVISQKPSRDICQRGTSLTIQCQVDSQVTMMFWYRQQPGQSLTLIATANQGSEATYESGFVIDKFPISRPNLTFSTLTVSNMSPEDSSIYLCSVGTGGIGSPLHFGNGTRLTVT.

J is TRBJ2-5 and V is TRBV29-1; 9 bases match TRBD1. CDR1 is SQVTM and CDR2 is ANQGSEA in the germline V gene. This CDR3 comprises 12 residues. V was pared by 7 bases and J by 5 bases, with 5 bases of the junction left unmatched. The CDR3 DNA is TGCAGCGCAGACAGGGGGTCGGAGACCCAGTACTTC. It specifies CSADRGSETQYF.

Of note for this clonotype: At one end, the junction sequence differs from germline, possibly due to a read error. The chain carries TRBV10-1 and TRBJ1-6, with TRBD1 identical over 7 bases. The length of the CDR3 is 15 residues. CDR1 is WNHNN and CDR2 is SYGVQD in the germline V gene (reference sequence). In DNA form, the CDR3 reads TGTGCCAGCAGCCGGGGACAGCCCTATAATTCACCCCTCCACTTT. It encodes CASSRGQPYNSPLHF.

Ten or more counts support this clonotype. The chain combines TRBV19 with TRBJ2-6, with D unresolved. Germline V CDR1 and CDR2: LNHDA, SQIVND (reference sequence). This CDR3 has 15 amino acids. The V and J ends lost 7 bases and 0 bases respectively, with 10 bases between them. As DNA, the CDR3 is TGTGCCAGTACCATCGTCACCTCTGGGGCCAACGTCCTGACTTTC. The encoded protein is CASTIVTSGANVLTF.

There are a few counts of this clonotype. V gene TRBV7-9 combines with J gene TRBJ1-3; D is unresolved. Trimming cost V 5 bases and J 0 bases, with 11 bases left between them. Germline-derived CDR1 and CDR2 are SEHNR and FQNEAQ (reference sequence). CDR3 length: 15 residues. CDR3 residues: CASSTNRDSGNTIYF. As DNA, the CDR3 is TGTGCCAGCAGCACAAACCGGGACTCTGGAAACACCATATATTTT. The full variable domain, in which reference TRBV7-9 and TRBJ1-3 provide the parts outside the CDR3, is DTGVSQNPRHKITKRGQNVTFRCDPISEHNRLYWYRQTLGQGPEFLTYFQNEAQLEKSRLLSDRFSAERPKGSFSTLEIQRTEQGDSAMYLCASSTNRDSGNTIYFGEGSWLTVV.

The chain links TRBV20-1 to TRBJ2-7; 9 nucleotides align to TRBD2. Trimming took 6 bases from V and 3 from J; bases not matched to a gene: 12. This CDR3 is built from 15 residues. Per germline, CDR1 DFQATT and CDR2 SNEGSKA (reference sequence). CDR3 nucleotide sequence: TGCAGTGCCGACCTCGCGGCTAGCGGGGACTACGAGCAGTACTTC. This sequence encodes CSADLAASGDYEQYF.

This clonotype has a count of ten or more. The chain links TRBV25-1 to TRBJ1-1; D remains unclear. This CDR3 is built from 11 residues. The V gene's germline CDR1 is MGHDK and CDR2 SYGVNS. Trimming pared 1 base from V and 12 bases from J, leaving 9 bases between. CDR3 residues: CASSESMRPFF. As DNA, the CDR3 is TGTGCCAGCAGTGAATCCATGAGGCCTTTCTTT. Supplemented by reference TRBV25-1 and TRBJ1-1, the full variable domain reads EADIYQTPRYLVIGTGKKITLECSQTMGHDKMYWYQQDPGMELHLIHYSYGVNSTEKGDLSSESTVSRIRTEHFPLTLESARPSHTSQYLCASSESMRPFFGQGTRLTVV.

Regarding this clonotype: A much larger clone differs from this one at a single base, so this may be a read error. The conserved final phenylalanine or tryptophan is absent from the CDR3, which likely points to a read error. The V call is TRBV29-1, the J call TRBJ1-1, with TRBD1 as a possible D gene (5 bases). The V end lost 4 bases, the J end lost 0 bases, and 9 bases lay between the germline ends. The CDR3 sequence is 13 residues long. Germline V gene lookup returns CDR1 SQVTM and CDR2 ANQGSEA. This chain's CDR3 is CSVVHRMNTEAFI. CDR3 nucleotide sequence: TGCAGCGTTGTACACAGGATGAACACTGAAGCTTTCATT.

This clonotype was seen a few times. This sequence joins TRBV7-9 and TRBJ2-7, with D perhaps being TRBD1 or TRBD2 (5 bases each). The germline V gene has CDR1 SEHNR and CDR2 FQNEAQ (reference sequence). The V end lost 6 bases, the J end lost 7 bases, and 22 bases lay between the germline ends. The CDR3 loop spans 15 amino acids. The CDR3 DNA sequence: TGTGCCAGCAGTTACGAGCCGGGGCGCTCGGGGGAGCAGTACTTC. It translates to CASSYEPGRSGEQYF.

A few counts support this clonotype. The chain joins TRBV27 to TRBJ2-5; 9 bases are shared with TRBD1. Germline V gene sequence: CDR1 MNHEY, CDR2 SMNVEV (reference sequence). V lost 8 bases, J lost 5 bases, and 6 bases stayed unmatched. The CDR3 has 13 amino acids. CDR3 DNA sequence: TGTGCCAGCGCCCGGGACAGGGAGGAGACCCAGTACTTC. This translates into CASARDREETQYF.

The chain links TRBV25-1 to TRBJ2-7; a weak D match, TRBD2 (6 bases). This CDR3 region has 15 residues. Germline V lookup: CDR1 MGHDK, CDR2 SYGVNS. Trimming pared 6 bases from V and 1 base from J, leaving 16 bases between. This CDR3 is CASRGTSRFSYEQYF. In DNA form, the CDR3 reads TGTGCCAGCAGGGGAACTAGCAGGTTTTCCTACGAGCAGTACTTC.

The rearrangement uses TRBV25-1 and TRBJ2-3, with TRBD2 matching 9 bases. The CDR3 is 16 amino acids. J gave up 1 base and V 5 bases, and 7 bases lay outside the gene matches. Germline V lookup: CDR1 MGHDK, CDR2 SYGVNS. DNA of the CDR3: TGTGCCAGCAGTCCCGGACTAGCGAGCCGCACAGATACGCAGTATTTT. Residues: CASSPGLASRTDTQYF.

A note on this clonotype: Being one base from a much bigger clone, this may be a read error. The V and J genes are TRBV7-7 and TRBJ2-7, with TRBD1 identical over 8 bases. V shed 8 bases and J 3 bases; nucleotides not matched to a gene: 6. Germline V gene lookup returns CDR1 SSHAT and CDR2 FNYEAQ (reference sequence). The CDR3 runs 13 residues. CDR3 nucleotide sequence: TGTGCCAGCCGCACCGGACAGGGCTACGAGCAGTACTTC. The encoded protein is CASRTGQGYEQYF. The full variable domain, with the rest looked up from reference TRBV7-7 and TRBJ2-7, is GAGVSQSPRYKVTKRGQDVTLRCDPISSHATLYWYQQALGQGPEFLTYFNYEAQPDKSGLPSDRFSAERPEGSISTLTIQRTEQRDSAMYRCASRTGQGYEQYFGPGTRLTVT.

This clonotype was found many times. J is TRBJ1-1 and V is TRBV15; D is perhaps TRBD1 (6 bases). The germline V gene has CDR1 LNHNV and CDR2 YYDKDF (reference sequence). The CDR3 totals 15 residues. V was trimmed by 1 base and J by 3 bases, leaving 12 bases between them. This CDR3 is CATSRVREGDTEAFF. CDR3 bases: TGTGCCACCAGCAGAGTTCGGGAGGGGGACACTGAAGCTTTCTTT.

This clonotype came up a few times. The chain uses TRBV4-2 and TRBJ2-7; D unclear. CDR1 is LGHNA, CDR2 YNFKEQ, per germline. This CDR3 spans 14 amino acids. Trimming took 0 bases from V and 3 from J, leaving 9 bases between them. The CDR3 spells CASSQDRQNYEQYF. CDR3 coding DNA: TGTGCCAGCAGCCAAGACAGGCAGAACTACGAGCAGTACTTC.

This clonotype has a single count. The chain has TRBV25-1 and TRBJ1-2; 7 nucleotides line up with TRBD1. CDR1 is MGHDK and CDR2 is SYGVNS in the germline V gene. The CDR3 length is 15 residues. Losses at the gene ends were 8 bases for V and 4 bases for J; bases not matched to a gene: 13. In nucleotides, the CDR3 is TGTGCCAGCGGTATTTACCACAGGGGATCCTATGGCTACACCTTC. This codes for CASGIYHRGSYGYTF.

This clonotype was seen only a few times. The V gene is TRBV9, the J gene TRBJ2-6; 7 positions match TRBD2. Unmatched junction bases numbered 9, after V lost 0 bases and J lost 0 bases. The germline V gene has CDR1 SGDLS and CDR2 YYNGEE. This CDR3 is built from 19 residues. CDR3 bases: TGTGCCAGCAGCGTAGCTCCGGGGGGACTCTTCTCTGGGGCCAACGTCCTGACTTTC. Translating it yields CASSVAPGGLFSGANVLTF.

This clonotype has only a few counts. J is TRBJ2-7 and V is TRBV7-2, with 8 positions matching TRBD1. The CDR3 totals 13 residues. CDR1 and CDR2 from the germline V gene are SGHTA and FQGNSA. Trimming cost V 5 bases and J 6 bases; bases outside gene matches: 6. The CDR3 DNA is TGTGCCAGCAGCCAAGGGACAGGCCCCGAGCAGTACTTC. It is translated as CASSQGTGPEQYF.

This clonotype occurred a few times. This rearrangement joins TRBV9 to TRBJ1-1; D unclear. V lost 0 bases and J lost 5, with 11 bases in between. This CDR3 region has 14 residues. The V gene's germline CDR1 is SGDLS and CDR2 YYNGEE. Here the CDR3 reads CASSVAFEGTEAFF. CDR3 DNA sequence: TGTGCCAGCAGCGTAGCTTTCGAGGGAACTGAAGCTTTCTTT.

The chain couples TRBV6-5 to TRBJ1-3, with D perhaps TRBD1 (5 bases). The CDR3 contains 15 residues. With 2 bases removed from V and 0 bases from J, the gap between germline ends came to 8 bases. Germline V gives CDR1 MNHEY, CDR2 SVGAGI. The chain's CDR3 is CASSYTGSSGNTIYF. CDR3 nucleotides: TGTGCCAGCAGTTACACAGGAAGCTCTGGAAACACCATATATTTT.